The following is a T cell receptor (beta chain) sequence with its context. Authors' processing steps: Amplification with reference gene primers provided the estimates of nucleated cell counts. TCRdb's table, derived via immunoSEQ multiplex PCR, lists solely in-frame clones and lacks some. The DNA was the basis for D and trimming; V, J and clone size are from that table. The repertoire holds approximately 49,000 clones, with roughly 84% as singletons. The germline V and J ends were trimmed by 5 bases and 2 bases, with 13 bases remaining between them. Germline V gene lookup returns CDR1 LGHDT and CDR2 YNNKEL (reference sequence). The CDR3 spans 14 residues. These data belong to a study of blood T cell repertoires in COVID-19. Study at large: Acute-phase and convalescent COVID-19 samples originated in the United States, Italy and Spain. PBMCs, B-cell-depleted T cells, or T cells provided the cDNA or gDNA that made up the material.

The receptor was derived from a man in his fifties or sixties with acute or convalescent COVID-19. Sequencing was done on a sample of peripheral blood. The chain has TRBV3-1 (or the pseudogene TRBV3-2) and TRBJ2-7; D call uncertain. The CDR3 sequence: CASSIDKLAYEQYF. Written as DNA, the CDR3 is TGTGCCAGCAGCATTGACAAACTCGCCTACGAGCAGTACTTC.